What follows are 28 T cell receptor beta chains derived from one specimen sequenced in a study of control samples from healthy donors and cancer patients (TCRdb year 2020). Receptors were amplified or captured by the immunoSEQ multiplex PCR assay. TCRdb's version of the immuneACCESS table is confined to in-frame rearrangements and falls short of the full clone set. An unresolved V gene accounts for under half of the shortfall where checked; the remainder is of unknown origin. The sample table records roughly 140,000 clones; approximately 88% of these occur just once. The ten largest clones take up around 4.7% of the sample. What was sequenced was blood. These receptor sequences come from a man aged 25 to 45 in good health.

The rearrangement links TRBV6-2 or TRBV6-3 to TRBJ1-5; 9 bases fit TRBD1. This CDR3 has 15 residues. Losses at the gene ends were 6 bases for V and 1 base for J; bases not matched to a gene: 4. The V gene's germline CDR1 is MNHEY and CDR2 SVGEGT. This chain's CDR3 is CASSKQGASNQPQHF. The CDR3 nucleotides read TGTGCCAGCAGCAAACAGGGGGCCAGCAATCAGCCCCAGCATTTT.

The V and J genes are TRBV6-6 and TRBJ2-5, with a weak D call TRBD2 (6 bases). This CDR3 spans 13 amino acids. V was trimmed by 7 bases and J by 4 bases, leaving 13 bases between them. CDR1 and CDR2 (germline): MNHNY, SVGAGI (reference sequence). CDR3 in amino acids: CASTRDFGETQYF. CDR3 DNA: TGTGCCAGCACCAGGGACTTTGGAGAGACCCAGTACTTC.

J is TRBJ1-4 and V is TRBV4-2; D unresolved. Germline V lookup: CDR1 LGHNA, CDR2 YNFKEQ. The ends were cut back, 0 bases at V and 8 bases at J, with 10 bases in the middle. The length of the CDR3 is 14 residues. The DNA for the CDR3 is TGTGCCAGCAGCCAAGAGCCACCCTGGGAAAAACTGTTTTTT. It encodes CASSQEPPWEKLFF.

This clone was observed a handful of times. The chain couples TRBV11-3 to TRBJ1-6; the match to TRBD1 covers 9 bases. The CDR3 length is 15 residues. Germline CDR1 is SGHNT and CDR2 is YENEEA. Trimming cost V 5 bases and J 7 bases; bases outside gene matches: 6. CDR3 sequence (DNA): TGTGCCAGCAGCCCTATACAGGGGGCAAATTCACCCCTCCACTTT. It translates to CASSPIQGANSPLHF.

V is TRBV5-1 and J is TRBJ2-1; tentative D call: TRBD2 (5 bases). Germline loops: CDR1 SGHRS, CDR2 YFSETQ. Trimming stripped 0 bases from V and 9 bases from J, with 13 bases between. This CDR3 contains 14 residues. In DNA form, the CDR3 reads TGCGCCAGCAGCTTGGAGAGAGGAGGAGGTGAGCAGTTCTTC. It specifies CASSLERGGGEQFF.

The J gene is TRBJ1-6, the V gene TRBV9; D might be TRBD1 (6 bases). The CDR3 is made up of 12 amino acids. The germline gives CDR1 SGDLS, CDR2 YYNGEE. V was shortened by 6 bases and J by 8 bases, with 9 bases between the two germline ends. CDR3 sequence reads: CASTYRDSPLHF. The CDR3, as DNA: TGTGCCAGCACCTACAGGGATTCACCCCTCCACTTT.

The chain recombines TRBV7-3 with TRBJ1-2, with 10 bases identical to TRBD1. The CDR3 is 15 residues long. With V trimmed by 4 bases and J by 5 bases, 7 bases remained unmatched. Germline CDR1 and CDR2: SGHTA and FQGTGA. The CDR3 coding sequence is TGTGCCAGCAGCTCACCGGGACAGGGGATATATGGCTACACCTTC. Translated: CASSSPGQGIYGYTF. The whole variable domain, remainder taken from reference TRBV7-3 and TRBJ1-2, is GAGVSQTPSNKVTEKGKYVELRCDPISGHTALYWYRQSLGQGPEFLIYFQGTGAADDSGLPNDRFFAVRPEGSVSTLKIQRTERGDSAVYLCASSSPGQGIYGYTFGSGTRLTVV.

CDR3 region: CASSYSDRGGRYNEQFF. CDR3 DNA: TGTGCCAGCAGTTACTCAGATCGGGGGGGCCGGTACAATGAGCAGTTCTTC. The chain recombines TRBV6-2 or TRBV6-3 with TRBJ2-1; 8 nucleotides align to TRBD2. Germline CDR1 is MNHEY and CDR2 is SVGEGT. The J segment lost 4 bases and the V segment lost 0 bases, leaving 8 bases of the junction unmatched. CDR3 length equals 17 residues.

The chain employs TRBV12-3 or TRBV12-4 and TRBJ2-5, with D perhaps given as TRBD1 or TRBD2 (5 bases each). V lost 3 bases, J lost 5 bases, and 7 bases lay in between. This CDR3 is built from 12 residues. CDR3 sequence: CASSFGGETQYF. The CDR3 DNA is TGTGCCAGCAGTTTTGGGGGTGAGACCCAGTACTTC.

This clone showed up many times. The J gene is TRBJ2-1, the V gene TRBV24-1; 10 bases map to TRBD2. With 2 bases clipped from V and 8 bases from J, the junction kept 14 bases outside the gene matches. CDR3 length equals 18 residues. Germline V CDR1 and CDR2: KGHDR, SFDVKD. The CDR3 loop is CATSDSSLNSGGPYEQFF. In DNA form, the CDR3 reads TGTGCCACCAGTGATTCCTCGTTGAATAGCGGGGGGCCCTATGAGCAGTTCTTC.

The DNA for the CDR3 is TGTGCCAGCAGTTCAAAGACTGGCAATACGCAGTATTTT. Translating it yields CASSSKTGNTQYF. The chain is built from TRBV12-3 or TRBV12-4 and TRBJ2-3; D ambiguous. The CDR3 runs to 13 residues. The germline V and J ends were trimmed by 4 bases and 7 bases, with 12 bases remaining between them.

This clone was observed once. V and J are TRBV7-9 and TRBJ1-5; D call uncertain. Germline V gives CDR1 SEHNR, CDR2 FQNEAQ (reference sequence). This CDR3 is built from 14 residues. With 5 bases removed from V and 3 bases from J, the gap between germline ends came to 11 bases. DNA of the CDR3: TGTGCCAGCAGCGCCGGGAGTAACAATCAGCCCCAGCATTTT. This gives the protein CASSAGSNNQPQHF.

This clone has only a few counts. The chain uses TRBV12-3 or TRBV12-4 and TRBJ2-1, with 7 nucleotides matching TRBD2. CDR3 size: 13 residues. V was clipped by 7 bases and J by 6 bases; unmatched bases: 6. For the CDR3, the DNA is TGTGCCAGCACCAACTCGGGGGGCAATGAGCAGTTCTTC. Protein sequence: CASTNSGGNEQFF.

V gene TRBV5-5 combines with J gene TRBJ2-5, with D perhaps matching TRBD2 (6 bases). Germline V lookup: CDR1 SGHKS, CDR2 YYEKEE (reference sequence). The CDR3 is made up of 17 amino acids. The V end lost 4 bases, the J end lost 2 bases, and 21 bases lay between the germline ends. In nucleotides, the CDR3 is TGTGCCAGCAGCACCACTATTGTCGGGGGTGGGCAAGAGACCCAGTACTTC. Encoded protein: CASSTTIVGGGQETQYF.

The chain links TRBV6-1 to TRBJ2-7; D uncertain. V gave up 2 bases and J gave up 3 bases, with 14 bases separating them. Germline V gene lookup returns CDR1 MNHNS and CDR2 SASEGT. This CDR3 comprises 15 residues. The CDR3 spells CASSESGRIHYEQYF. The CDR3 nucleotides read TGTGCCAGCAGTGAATCCGGCAGGATACACTACGAGCAGTACTTC.

The rearrangement joins TRBV12-3 or TRBV12-4 to TRBJ1-6, with no clear D. V was clipped by 4 bases and J by 10 bases, with 11 bases between them. CDR3 length equals 13 residues. The CDR3, as DNA: TGTGCCAGCAGTTCTGGAGGTCCCTCACCCCTCCACTTT. Protein sequence: CASSSGGPSPLHF.

The chain joins TRBV12-3 or TRBV12-4 to TRBJ2-1; D is tentatively TRBD1 or TRBD2 (6 bases each). CDR3 length: 9 amino acids. Deletions cut 10 bases from V and 15 bases from J, with 13 bases between. The CDR3 protein is CANTGRSFF. The CDR3 coding sequence is TGTGCCAACACAGGGAGGTCGTTCTTC.

The genes are TRBV7-8 and TRBJ2-3, with no clear D. V was clipped by 3 bases and J by 6 bases, with 7 bases between them. Per germline, CDR1 SGHVS and CDR2 FQNEAQ. The CDR3 runs to 12 residues. The CDR3 loop reads CASSFFTDTQYF. CDR3 nucleotide sequence: TGTGCCAGCAGCTTTTTCACGGATACGCAGTATTTT. Combining the CDR3 with reference TRBV7-8 and TRBJ2-3 gives the whole variable domain GAGVSQSPRYKVAKRGQDVALRCDPISGHVSLFWYQQALGQGPEFLTYFQNEAQLDKSGLPSDRFFAERPEGSVSTLKIQRTQQEDSAVYLCASSFFTDTQYFGPGTRLTVL.

This sequence joins TRBV21-1 and TRBJ1-2; the D segment call TRBD1 is taken from the table without a DNA check. TRBV21-1 is a pseudogene. This CDR3 is 13 amino acids long. The CDR3 DNA reads TGTGCCAGCAGCGCCACAGGACAGACACCTTACACCTTC. Translating gives CASSATGQTPYTF.

V usage is TRBV5-1 and J usage is TRBJ2-7, with D possibly being TRBD2 (5 bases). The CDR3 is 14 residues long. V was trimmed by 5 bases and J by 6 bases, leaving 18 bases between them. Germline V gene data show CDR1 as SGHRS and CDR2 as YFSETQ. For the CDR3, the DNA is TGCGCCAGCAGGGGCTTGTTGGATAGCGTCGAGCAGTACTTC. Translation: CASRGLLDSVEQYF.

This clone was seen once. V gene TRBV15 combines with J gene TRBJ2-1; the D gene could be TRBD1 or TRBD2 (5 bases each). Germline CDR1 LNHNV, CDR2 YYDKDF (reference sequence). V was pared by 0 bases and J by 5 bases, with 11 bases between. This CDR3 is 15 amino acids long. CDR3 bases: TGTGCCACCAGCAGAGACGGGACCGGGGACAATGAGCAGTTCTTC. This encodes CATSRDGTGDNEQFF.

J is TRBJ1-5 and V is TRBV6-2 or TRBV6-3; D uncertain. The germline CDR1 and CDR2 sequences are MNHEY and SVGEGT. The V and J ends lost 1 base and 3 bases respectively, with 4 bases between them. CDR3 length equals 13 residues. The CDR3 coding sequence is TGTGCCAGCAGTTACTTGGACAATCAGCCCCAGCATTTT. It is translated as CASSYLDNQPQHF.

J is TRBJ2-3 and V is TRBV12-3 or TRBV12-4, with unresolved D. Trimming shortened V by 8 bases and J by 0 bases, and 9 bases separated the two germline ends. The CDR3 loop spans 13 amino acids. DNA of the CDR3: TGTGCCAGCGCTAGGCTTAGCACAGATACGCAGTATTTT. As protein: CASARLSTDTQYF.

The V call is TRBV30, the J call TRBJ2-7; D ambiguous. This CDR3 comprises 12 residues. Germline V lookup: CDR1 GTSNPN, CDR2 SVGIG (reference sequence). Trimming took 0 bases from V and 4 from J, leaving 7 bases between them. The CDR3 region has the DNA TGTGCCTGGAGTGTGGGGAAGTACGAGCAGTACTTC. Translation: CAWSVGKYEQYF.

This clone came up once. CDR3 amino acids: CAWSPGTVHEQYF. Written as DNA, the CDR3 is TGTGCCTGGAGTCCTGGGACGGTCCACGAGCAGTACTTC. The rearrangement uses TRBV30 and TRBJ2-7, with D possibly being TRBD1 or TRBD2 (5 bases each). Per germline, CDR1 GTSNPN and CDR2 SVGIG (reference sequence). There are 13 residues in the CDR3. V was trimmed by 2 bases and J by 5 bases, leaving 13 bases between them.

CDR3 sequence: CASSLGSTSGFEQYF. CDR3 DNA: TGTGCCAGCAGCTTAGGTAGTACTAGCGGGTTCGAGCAGTACTTC. This rearrangement joins TRBV7-6 to TRBJ2-7, with 9 bases aligning to TRBD2. The V segment lost 1 base and the J segment 6 bases; nucleotides outside the gene matches: 7. CDR3 length: 15 residues. Per the germline V gene, CDR1 is SGHVS and CDR2 is FNYEAQ.

In its sample, this clone was seen once. V is TRBV5-1 and J is TRBJ1-5; no clear D. CDR3 size: 15 residues. CDR1 and CDR2 from the germline V gene are SGHRS and YFSETQ. The germline V and J ends were trimmed by 0 bases and 3 bases, with 10 bases remaining between them. The CDR3 loop is CASSLDGRNNQPQHF. For the CDR3, the DNA is TGCGCCAGCAGCTTGGATGGACGGAACAATCAGCCCCAGCATTTT.

CDR3 DNA: TGTGCCAGCAGTGACGGGTCAGGGGGGTGTAACTATGGCTACACCTTC. Protein sequence: CASSDGSGGCNYGYTF. The J gene is TRBJ1-2, the V gene TRBV6-4; 7 bases line up with TRBD1. The CDR3 runs to 16 residues. With 2 bases clipped from V and 1 base from J, the junction kept 7 bases outside the gene matches. Germline V CDR1 and CDR2: MRHNA, SNTAGT.